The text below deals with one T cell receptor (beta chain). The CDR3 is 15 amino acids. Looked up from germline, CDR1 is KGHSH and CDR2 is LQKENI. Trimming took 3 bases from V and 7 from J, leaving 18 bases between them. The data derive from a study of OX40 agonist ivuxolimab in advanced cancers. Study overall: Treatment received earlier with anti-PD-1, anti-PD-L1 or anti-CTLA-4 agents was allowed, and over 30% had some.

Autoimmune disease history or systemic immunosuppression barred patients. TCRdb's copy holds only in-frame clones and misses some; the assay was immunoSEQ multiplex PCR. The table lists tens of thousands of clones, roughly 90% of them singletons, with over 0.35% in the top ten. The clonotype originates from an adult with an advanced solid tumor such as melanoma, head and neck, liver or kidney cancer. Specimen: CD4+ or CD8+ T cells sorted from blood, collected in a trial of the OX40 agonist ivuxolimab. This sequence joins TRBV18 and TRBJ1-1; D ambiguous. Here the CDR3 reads CASSPPRLDIGEAFF. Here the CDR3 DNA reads TGTGCCAGCTCACCTCCTCGACTGGATATTGGTGAAGCTTTCTTT.